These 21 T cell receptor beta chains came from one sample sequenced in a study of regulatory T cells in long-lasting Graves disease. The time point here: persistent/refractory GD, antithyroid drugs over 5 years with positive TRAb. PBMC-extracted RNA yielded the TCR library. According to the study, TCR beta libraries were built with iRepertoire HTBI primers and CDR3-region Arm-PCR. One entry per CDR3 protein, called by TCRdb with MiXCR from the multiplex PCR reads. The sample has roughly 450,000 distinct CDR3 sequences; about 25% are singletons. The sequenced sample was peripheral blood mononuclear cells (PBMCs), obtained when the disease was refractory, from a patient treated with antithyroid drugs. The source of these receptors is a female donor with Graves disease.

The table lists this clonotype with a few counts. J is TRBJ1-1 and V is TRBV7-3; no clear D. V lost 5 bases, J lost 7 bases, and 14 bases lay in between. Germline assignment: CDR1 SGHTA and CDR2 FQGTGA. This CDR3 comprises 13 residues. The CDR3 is CASSPTDGLEAFF. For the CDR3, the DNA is TGTGCCAGCAGCCCGACCGACGGCCTTGAAGCTTTCTTT.

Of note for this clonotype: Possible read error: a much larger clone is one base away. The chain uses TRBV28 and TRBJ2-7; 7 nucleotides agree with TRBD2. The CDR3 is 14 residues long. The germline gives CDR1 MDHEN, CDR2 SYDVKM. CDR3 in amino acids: CAGSPRLAPYEQYF. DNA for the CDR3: TGTGCCGGCAGTCCAAGACTAGCTCCCTACGAGCAGTACTTC.

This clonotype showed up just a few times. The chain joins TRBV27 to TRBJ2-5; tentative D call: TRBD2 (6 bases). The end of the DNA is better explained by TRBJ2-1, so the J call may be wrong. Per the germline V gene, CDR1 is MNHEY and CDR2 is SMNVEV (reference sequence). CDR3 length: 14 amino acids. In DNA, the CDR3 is TGTGCCAGCAGCCGTCAGGGCGGGATCGCTGAGCAGTTCTTC. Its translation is CASSRQGGIAEQFF.

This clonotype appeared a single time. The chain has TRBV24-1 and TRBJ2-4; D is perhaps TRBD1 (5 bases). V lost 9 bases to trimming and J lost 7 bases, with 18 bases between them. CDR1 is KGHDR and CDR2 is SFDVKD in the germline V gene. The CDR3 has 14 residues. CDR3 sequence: CATGPPGPANIQYF. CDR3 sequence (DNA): TGTGCCACCGGACCACCAGGGCCGGCTAACATTCAGTACTTC.

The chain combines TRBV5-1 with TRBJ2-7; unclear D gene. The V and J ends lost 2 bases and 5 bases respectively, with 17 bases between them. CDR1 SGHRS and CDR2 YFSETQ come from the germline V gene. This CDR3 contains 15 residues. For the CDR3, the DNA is TGCGCCAGCAGCTTAGAAGTTTGGGGTACGGACGAGCAGTACTTC. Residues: CASSLEVWGTDEQYF.

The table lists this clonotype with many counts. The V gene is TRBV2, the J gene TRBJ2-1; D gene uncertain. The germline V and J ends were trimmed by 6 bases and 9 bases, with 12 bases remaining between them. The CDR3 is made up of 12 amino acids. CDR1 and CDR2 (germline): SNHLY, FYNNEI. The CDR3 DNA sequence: TGTGCCAGCAGATCCGATTTGGGTGAGCAGTTCTTC. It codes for CASRSDLGEQFF.

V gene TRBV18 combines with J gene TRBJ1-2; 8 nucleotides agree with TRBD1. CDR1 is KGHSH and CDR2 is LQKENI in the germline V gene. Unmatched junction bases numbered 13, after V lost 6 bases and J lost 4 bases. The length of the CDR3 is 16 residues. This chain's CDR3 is CASSRSGQGGGYGYTF. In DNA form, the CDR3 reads TGTGCCAGCTCCCGAAGTGGACAGGGAGGGGGCTATGGCTACACCTTC.

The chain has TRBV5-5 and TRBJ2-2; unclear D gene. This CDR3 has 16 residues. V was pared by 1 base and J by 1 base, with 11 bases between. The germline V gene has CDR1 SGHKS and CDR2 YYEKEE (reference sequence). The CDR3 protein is CASSLMTDLNTGELFF. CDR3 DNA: TGTGCCAGCAGCTTGATGACGGACCTGAACACCGGGGAGCTGTTTTTT.

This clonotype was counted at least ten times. The CDR3 bases are TGTGCCAGCAGCTTAAGACAGGGTAACACTGAAGCTTTCTTT. Its protein product is CASSLRQGNTEAFF. The V call is TRBV7-2, the J call TRBJ1-1; TRBD1 matches at 7 bases. Germline V CDR1 and CDR2: SGHTA, FQGNSA. The CDR3 is made up of 14 amino acids. Trimming took 2 bases from V and 2 from J; bases not matched to a gene: 2.

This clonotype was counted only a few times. CDR3 protein: CAWSPPGRGLTEAFF. For the CDR3, the DNA is TGTGCCTGGAGTCCCCCCGGGAGGGGGCTAACTGAAGCTTTCTTT. J is TRBJ1-1 and V is TRBV30; 7 bases align to TRBD1. The CDR3 spans 15 residues. The trim removed 2 bases at V and 5 bases at J, leaving 11 bases unmatched. Germline assignment: CDR1 GTSNPN and CDR2 SVGIG (reference sequence).

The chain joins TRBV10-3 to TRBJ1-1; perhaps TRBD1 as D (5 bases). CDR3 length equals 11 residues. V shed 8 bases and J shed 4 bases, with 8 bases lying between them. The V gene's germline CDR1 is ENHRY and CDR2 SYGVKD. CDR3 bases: TGTGCCATCTGGGACGGCACTGAAGCTTTCTTT. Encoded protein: CAIWDGTEAFF.

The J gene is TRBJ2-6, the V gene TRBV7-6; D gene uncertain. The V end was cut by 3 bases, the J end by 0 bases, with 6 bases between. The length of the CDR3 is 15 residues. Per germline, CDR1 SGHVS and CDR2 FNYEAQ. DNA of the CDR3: TGTGCCAGCAGCTTTATTAGCTCTGGGGCCAACGTCCTGACTTTC. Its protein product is CASSFISSGANVLTF.

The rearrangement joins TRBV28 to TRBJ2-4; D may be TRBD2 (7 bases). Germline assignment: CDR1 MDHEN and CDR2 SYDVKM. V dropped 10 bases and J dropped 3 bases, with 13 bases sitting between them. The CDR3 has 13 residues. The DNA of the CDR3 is TGTGCCATCGCCGGGGGGCTCAAAAACATTCAGTACTTC. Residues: CAIAGGLKNIQYF.

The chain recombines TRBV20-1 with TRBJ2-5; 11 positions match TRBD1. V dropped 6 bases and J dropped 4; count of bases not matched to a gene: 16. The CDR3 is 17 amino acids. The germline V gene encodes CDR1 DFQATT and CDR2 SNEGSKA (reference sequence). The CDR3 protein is CSAGAGQGAGVGETQYF. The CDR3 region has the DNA TGCAGTGCCGGCGCAGGACAGGGGGCCGGGGTAGGAGAGACCCAGTACTTC.

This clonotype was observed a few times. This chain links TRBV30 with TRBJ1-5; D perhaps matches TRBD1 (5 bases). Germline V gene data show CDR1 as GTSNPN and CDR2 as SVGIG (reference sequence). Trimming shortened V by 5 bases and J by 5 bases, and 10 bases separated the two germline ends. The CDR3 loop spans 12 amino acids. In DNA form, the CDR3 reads TGTGCCTGGGGGGGGAACGATCAGCCCCAGCATTTT. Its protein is CAWGGNDQPQHF.

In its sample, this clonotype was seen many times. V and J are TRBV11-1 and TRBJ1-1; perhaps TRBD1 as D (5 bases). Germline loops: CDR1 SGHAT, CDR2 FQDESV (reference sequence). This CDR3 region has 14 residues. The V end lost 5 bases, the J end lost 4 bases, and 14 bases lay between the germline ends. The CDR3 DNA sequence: TGTGCCAGCAGCCCAGGTGCGGGGGGCACTGAAGCTTTCTTT. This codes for CASSPGAGGTEAFF. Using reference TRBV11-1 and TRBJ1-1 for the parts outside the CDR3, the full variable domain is EAEVAQSPRYKITEKSQAVAFWCDPISGHATLYWYRQILGQGPELLVQFQDESVVDDSQLPKDRFSAERLKGVDSTLKIQPAELGDSAMYLCASSPGAGGTEAFFGQGTRLTVV.

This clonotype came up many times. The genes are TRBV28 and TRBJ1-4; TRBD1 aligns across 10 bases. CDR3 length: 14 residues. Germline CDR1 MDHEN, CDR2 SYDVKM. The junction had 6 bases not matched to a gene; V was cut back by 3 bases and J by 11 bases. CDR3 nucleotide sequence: TGTGCCAGCAGTTTGGACAGGGGGATGAAGAAACTGTTTTTT. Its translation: CASSLDRGMKKLFF.

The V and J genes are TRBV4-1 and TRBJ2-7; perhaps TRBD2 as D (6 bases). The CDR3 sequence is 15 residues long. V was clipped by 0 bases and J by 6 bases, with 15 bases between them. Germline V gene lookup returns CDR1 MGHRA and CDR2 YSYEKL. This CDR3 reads CASSQDVTWRGEQYF. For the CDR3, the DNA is TGCGCCAGCAGCCAAGATGTGACATGGAGGGGCGAGCAGTACTTC.

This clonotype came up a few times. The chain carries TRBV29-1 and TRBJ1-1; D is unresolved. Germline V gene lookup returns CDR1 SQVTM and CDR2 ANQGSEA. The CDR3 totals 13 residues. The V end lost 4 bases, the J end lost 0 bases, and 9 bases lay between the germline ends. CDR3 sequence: CSVGRRMNTEAFF. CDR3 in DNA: TGCAGCGTTGGCAGGAGAATGAACACTGAAGCTTTCTTT. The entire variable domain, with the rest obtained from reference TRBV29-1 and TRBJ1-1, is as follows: SAVISQKPSRDICQRGTSLTIQCQVDSQVTMMFWYRQQPGQSLTLIATANQGSEATYESGFVIDKFPISRPNLTFSTLTVSNMSPEDSSIYLCSVGRRMNTEAFFGQGTRLTVV.

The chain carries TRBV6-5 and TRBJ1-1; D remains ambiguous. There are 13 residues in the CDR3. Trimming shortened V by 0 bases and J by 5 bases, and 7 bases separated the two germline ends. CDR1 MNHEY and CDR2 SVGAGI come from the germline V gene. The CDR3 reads CASSYSSRTEAFF. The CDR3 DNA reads TGTGCCAGCAGTTACTCGTCAAGGACTGAAGCTTTCTTT.

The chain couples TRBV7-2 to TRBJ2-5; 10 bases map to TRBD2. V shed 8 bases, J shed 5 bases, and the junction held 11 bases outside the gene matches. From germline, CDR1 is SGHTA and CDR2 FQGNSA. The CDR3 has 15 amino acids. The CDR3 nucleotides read TGTGCCAGCGGCGCTAGCGGGAGATGGCGGGAGACCCAGTACTTC. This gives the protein CASGASGRWRETQYF.